Here is one T cell receptor beta chain with its context. The antigen remains unidentified. The assay was immunoSEQ multiplex PCR, and TCRdb's table has in-frame clones only and misses some. Of roughly 79,000 clones in the sample, 70% to 80% were seen once. The sample is drawn from a study of T cell responses to AZD1222 COVID-19 vaccine. Findings of the study overall: Just six people given AZD1222 tested seropositive at baseline. Distributed over spike, vaccine-associated CD4 TCRs predominated at 160-218 and 743-854.

Looked up from germline, CDR1 is LGHDT and CDR2 is YNNKEL (reference sequence). The CDR3 is 16 amino acids. The V and J ends lost 2 bases and 4 bases respectively, with 17 bases between them. The TCR originated in an adult in good health. The chain is built from TRBV3-1 (or the pseudogene TRBV3-2) and TRBJ1-2, with D perhaps matching TRBD1 (5 bases). Sequences were derived from peripheral blood, sampled on day 0 of AZD1222 vaccination. This CDR3 reads CASSQPGTDGRYGYTF. The CDR3 DNA sequence: TGTGCCAGCAGCCAACCTGGGACGGATGGCCGCTATGGCTACACCTTC.